This entry features one T cell receptor beta chain sequence. How the authors handled the data: Nucleated cell number was recorded as an estimate derived from reference gene primer amplification. Some clones are missing from TCRdb's copy, which holds only in-frame ones; the method was immunoSEQ multiplex PCR. Clone size and the V and J calls come from that table; the DNA yielded D and trimming. The sample carries hundreds of thousands of clones, around 85% recorded once. The data are from a study of blood T cell repertoires in COVID-19. The wider study: Samples came from the United States, Italy and Spain, spanning acute and convalescent COVID-19. PBMCs, B-cell-depleted T cells, or T cells provided the cDNA or gDNA that made up the material.

The CDR3 extends over 18 amino acids. Looked up from germline, CDR1 is MDHEN and CDR2 is SYDVKM. V lost 5 bases and J 6 bases, leaving 25 bases between the germline ends. V usage is TRBV28 and J usage is TRBJ1-4; the D gene is possibly TRBD1 (6 bases). The clonotype originates from a woman between 35 and 50 years old with active or convalescent COVID-19. The material sequenced was peripheral blood. CDR3 in amino acids: CASSLGPTTGYTYEKLFF. The CDR3 nucleotides read TGTGCCAGCAGTCTAGGCCCGACTACAGGGTATACCTATGAAAAACTGTTTTTT. Using reference TRBV28 and TRBJ1-4 for the parts outside the CDR3, the full variable domain is DVKVTQSSRYLVKRTGEKVFLECVQDMDHENMFWYRQDPGLGLRLIYFSYDVKMKEKGDIPEGYSVSREKKERFSLILESASTNQTSMYLCASSLGPTTGYTYEKLFFGSGTQLSVL.